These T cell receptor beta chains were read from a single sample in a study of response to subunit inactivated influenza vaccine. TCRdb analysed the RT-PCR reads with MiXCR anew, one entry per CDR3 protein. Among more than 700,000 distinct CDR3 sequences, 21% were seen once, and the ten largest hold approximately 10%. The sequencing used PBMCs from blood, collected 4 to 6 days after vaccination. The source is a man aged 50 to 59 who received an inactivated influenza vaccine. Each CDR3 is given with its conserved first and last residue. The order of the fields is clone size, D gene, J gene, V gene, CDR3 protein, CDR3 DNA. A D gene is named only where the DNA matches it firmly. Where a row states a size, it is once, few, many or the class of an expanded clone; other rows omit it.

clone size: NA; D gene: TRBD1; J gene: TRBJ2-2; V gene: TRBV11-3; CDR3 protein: CASSPQGATNTGELFF; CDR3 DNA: TGTGCCAGCAGCCCCCAGGGGGCCACGAACACCGGGGAGCTGTTTTTT
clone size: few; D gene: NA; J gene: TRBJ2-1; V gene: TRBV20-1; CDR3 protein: CSARDVVINEQFF; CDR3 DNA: TGCAGTGCTAGAGACGTAGTAATAAATGAGCAGTTCTTC
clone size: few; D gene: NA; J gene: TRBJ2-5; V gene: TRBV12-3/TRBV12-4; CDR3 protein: CASSLVPGPYQETQYF; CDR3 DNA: TGTGCCAGCAGTTTAGTACCAGGGCCCTACCAAGAGACCCAGTACTTC
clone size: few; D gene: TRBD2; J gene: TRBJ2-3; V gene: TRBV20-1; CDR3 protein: CGVNIAGGGTDTQYF; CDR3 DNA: TGCGGAGTAAATATAGCGGGGGGGGGCACAGATACGCAGTATTTT
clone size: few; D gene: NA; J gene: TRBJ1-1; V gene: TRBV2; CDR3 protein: CASTVVENTEAFF; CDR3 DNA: TGTGCCAGCACCGTGGTGGAGAACACTGAAGCTTTCTTT
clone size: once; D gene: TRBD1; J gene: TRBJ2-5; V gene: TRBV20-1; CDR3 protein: CSATYRGRQETQYF; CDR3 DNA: TGCAGTGCTACATACAGGGGAAGGCAAGAGACCCAGTACTTC
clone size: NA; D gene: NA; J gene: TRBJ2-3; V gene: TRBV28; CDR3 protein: CASSLREPDTQYF; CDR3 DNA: TGTGCCAGCAGTTTACGGGAGCCAGATACGCAGTATTTT
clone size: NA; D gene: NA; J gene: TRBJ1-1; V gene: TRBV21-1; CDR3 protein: CASSRGQGYGMNTEAFF; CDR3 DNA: TGTGCCAGCAGCCGGGGACAGGGTTACGGTATGAACACTGAAGCTTTCTTT
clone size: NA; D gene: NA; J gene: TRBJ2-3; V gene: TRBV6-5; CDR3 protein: CASSYVSHSPDTQYF; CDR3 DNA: TGTGCCAGCAGTTACGTGTCCCATAGTCCAGATACGCAGTATTTT
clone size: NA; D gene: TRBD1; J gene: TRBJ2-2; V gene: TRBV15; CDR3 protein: CATSLRDRPMFANTGELFF; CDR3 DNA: TGTGCCACCAGCTTACGGGACAGGCCGATGTTCGCGAACACCGGGGAGCTGTTTTTT
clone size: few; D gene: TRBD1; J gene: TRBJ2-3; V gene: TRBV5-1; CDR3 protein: CASSRGQGASTDTQYF; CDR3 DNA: TGCGCCAGCAGCCGAGGACAGGGAGCAAGCACAGATACGCAGTATTTT
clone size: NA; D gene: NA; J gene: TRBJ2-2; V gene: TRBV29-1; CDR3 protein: CSVGVAETGELFF; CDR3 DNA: TGCAGCGTTGGAGTAGCGGAGACCGGGGAGCTGTTTTTT
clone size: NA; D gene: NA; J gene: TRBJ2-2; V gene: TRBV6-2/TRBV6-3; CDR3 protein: CASTRDRYTGELFF; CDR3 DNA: TGTGCCAGCACCCGAGACAGGTACACCGGGGAGCTGTTTTTT
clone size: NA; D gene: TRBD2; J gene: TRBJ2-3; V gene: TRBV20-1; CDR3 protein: CSARTSGRLSTDTQYF; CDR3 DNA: TGCAGTGCCAGGACTAGCGGGAGACTCAGCACAGATACGCAGTATTTT
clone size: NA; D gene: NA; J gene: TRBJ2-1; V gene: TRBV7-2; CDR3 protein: CASSLVRGDEQFF; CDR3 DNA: TGTGCCAGCAGCTTAGTCAGGGGCGATGAGCAGTTCTTC
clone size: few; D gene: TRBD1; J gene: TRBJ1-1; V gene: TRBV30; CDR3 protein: CAWSRAETGATEAFF; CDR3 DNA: TGTGCCTGGAGTCGGGCCGAGACAGGGGCCACTGAAGCTTTCTTT
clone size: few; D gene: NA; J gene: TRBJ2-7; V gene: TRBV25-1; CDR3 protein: CASSGNWGSYEQYF; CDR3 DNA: TGTGCCAGCAGTGGCAATTGGGGGAGCTACGAGCAGTACTTC
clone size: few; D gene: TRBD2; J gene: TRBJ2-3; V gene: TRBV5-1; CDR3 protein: CASSSGLAVSTDTQYF; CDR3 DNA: TGCGCCAGCAGCTCGGGACTAGCGGTTAGCACAGATACGCAGTATTTT
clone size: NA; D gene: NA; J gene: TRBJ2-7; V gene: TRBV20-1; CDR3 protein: CSASHSLYEQYF; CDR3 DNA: TGCAGTGCTAGTCACTCCCTCTACGAGCAGTACTTC
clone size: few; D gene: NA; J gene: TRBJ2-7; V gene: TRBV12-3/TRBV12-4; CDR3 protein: CASSWGYAEQYF; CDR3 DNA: TGTGCCAGCAGTTGGGGATATGCCGAGCAGTACTTC
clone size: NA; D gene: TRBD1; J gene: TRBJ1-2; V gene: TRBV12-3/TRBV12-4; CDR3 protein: CASRPGQGVDYGYTF; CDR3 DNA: TGTGCCAGCAGGCCCGGACAGGGGGTAGACTATGGCTACACCTTC
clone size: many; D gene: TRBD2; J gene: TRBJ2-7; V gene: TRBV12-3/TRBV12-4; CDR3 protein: CASSFGDYRYF; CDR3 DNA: TGTGCCAGCAGTTTCGGGGACTACAGGTACTTC
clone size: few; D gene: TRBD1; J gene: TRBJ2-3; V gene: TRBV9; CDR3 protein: CASSVLGQGTDTQYF; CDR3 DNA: TGTGCCAGCAGCGTATTGGGACAGGGCACAGATACGCAGTATTTT
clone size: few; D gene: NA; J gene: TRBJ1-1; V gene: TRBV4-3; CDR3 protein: CASSQGMGNKNTEAFF; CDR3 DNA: TGCGCCAGCAGCCAAGGAATGGGGAACAAGAACACTGAAGCTTTCTTT
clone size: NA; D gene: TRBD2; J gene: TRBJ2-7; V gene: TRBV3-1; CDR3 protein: CASSQSSGTYEQYF; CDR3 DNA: TGTGCCAGCAGCCAGTCTAGCGGGACCTACGAGCAGTACTTC
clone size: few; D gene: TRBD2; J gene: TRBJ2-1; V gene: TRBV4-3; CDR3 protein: CASSRRGTSGRAAINEQFF; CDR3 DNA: TGCGCCAGCAGCCGACGCGGGACTAGCGGGAGGGCCGCTATCAATGAGCAGTTCTTC
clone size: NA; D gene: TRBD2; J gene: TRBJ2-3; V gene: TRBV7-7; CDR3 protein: CASNEGLAADTQYF; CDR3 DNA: TGTGCCAGCAACGAGGGACTAGCTGCAGATACGCAGTATTTT
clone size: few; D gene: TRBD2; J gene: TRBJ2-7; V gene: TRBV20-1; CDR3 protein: CSARAGGIYEQYF; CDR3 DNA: TGCAGTGCTAGAGCGGGAGGAATCTACGAGCAGTACTTC
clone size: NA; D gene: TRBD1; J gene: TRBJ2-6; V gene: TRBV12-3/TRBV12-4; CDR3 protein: CASSRPQGAGANVLTF; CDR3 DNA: TGTGCCAGCAGCCGTCCTCAGGGGGCCGGGGCCAACGTCCTGACTTTC
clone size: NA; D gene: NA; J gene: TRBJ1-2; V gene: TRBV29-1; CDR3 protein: CSVEAQANYGYTF; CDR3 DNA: TGCAGCGTTGAAGCCCAAGCTAACTATGGCTACACCTTC
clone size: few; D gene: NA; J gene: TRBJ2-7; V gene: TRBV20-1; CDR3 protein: CSASDGATYEQYF; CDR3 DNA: TGCAGTGCTAGCGACGGGGCGACCTACGAGCAGTACTTC
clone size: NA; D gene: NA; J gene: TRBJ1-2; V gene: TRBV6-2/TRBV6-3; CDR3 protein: CASSIQPNYGYTF; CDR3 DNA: TGTGCCAGCAGTATACAACCTAACTATGGCTACACCTTC
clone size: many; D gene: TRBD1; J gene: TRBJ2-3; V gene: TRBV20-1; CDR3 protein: CSVRDRGTDTQYF; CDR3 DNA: TGCAGTGTACGGGACAGGGGCACAGATACGCAGTATTTT
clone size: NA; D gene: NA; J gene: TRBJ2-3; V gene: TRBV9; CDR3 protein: CASSVGAGHGSTDTQYF; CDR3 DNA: TGTGCCAGCAGCGTAGGAGCGGGACATGGGAGCACAGATACGCAGTATTTT
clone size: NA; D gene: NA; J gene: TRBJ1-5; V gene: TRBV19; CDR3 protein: CASKSRVSNQPQHF; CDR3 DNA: TGTGCCAGTAAGAGCAGGGTCAGCAATCAGCCCCAGCATTTT
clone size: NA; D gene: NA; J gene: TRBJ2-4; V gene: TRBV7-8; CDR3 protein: CASSLAGADIQYF; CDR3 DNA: TGTGCCAGCAGCTTAGCCGGGGCGGACATTCAGTACTTC
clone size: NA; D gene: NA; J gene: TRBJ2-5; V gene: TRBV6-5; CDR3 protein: CASSYARPRWASETETQYF; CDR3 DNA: TGTGCCAGCAGTTACGCTCGCCCCCGGTGGGCTAGCGAAACGGAGACCCAGTACTTC
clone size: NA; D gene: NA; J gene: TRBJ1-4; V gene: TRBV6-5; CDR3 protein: CASSYSPRQKLFF; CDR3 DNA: TGTGCCAGCAGTTACTCCCCTCGGCAAAAACTGTTTTTT
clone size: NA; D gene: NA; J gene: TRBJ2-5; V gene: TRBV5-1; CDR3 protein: CASSPGRTQETQYF; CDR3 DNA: TGCGCCAGCAGCCCGGGACGGACCCAAGAGACCCAGTACTTC
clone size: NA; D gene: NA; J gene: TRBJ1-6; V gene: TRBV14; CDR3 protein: CASSQVRGNSPLHF; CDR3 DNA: TGTGCCAGCAGCCAAGTACGGGGGAATTCACCCCTCCACTTT
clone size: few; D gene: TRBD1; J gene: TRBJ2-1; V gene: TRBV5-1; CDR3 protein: CASSLDRGFPNEQFF; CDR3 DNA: TGCGCCAGCAGCCTGGACAGGGGGTTCCCCAATGAGCAGTTCTTC
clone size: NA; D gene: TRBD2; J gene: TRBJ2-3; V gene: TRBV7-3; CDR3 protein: CASSMGLATTDTQYF; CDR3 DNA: TGTGCCAGCAGCATGGGACTAGCGACCACAGATACGCAGTATTTT
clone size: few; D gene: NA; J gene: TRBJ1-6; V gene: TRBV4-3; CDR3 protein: CASSQDGGGNSPLHF; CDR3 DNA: TGCGCCAGCAGCCAAGACGGGGGGGGAAATTCACCCCTCCACTTT
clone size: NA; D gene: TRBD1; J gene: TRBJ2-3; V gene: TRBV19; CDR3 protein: CASRQGATDTQYF; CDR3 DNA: TGTGCCAGTCGGCAGGGGGCTACAGATACGCAGTATTTT
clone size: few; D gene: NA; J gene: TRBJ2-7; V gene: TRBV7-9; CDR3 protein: CASSEWDNRYEQYF; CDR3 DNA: TGTGCCAGCAGCGAGTGGGACAACCGCTACGAGCAGTACTTC
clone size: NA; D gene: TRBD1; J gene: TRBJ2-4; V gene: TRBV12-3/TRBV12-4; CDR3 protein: CASSGQGVGIQYF; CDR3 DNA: TGTGCCAGCAGCGGACAGGGCGTGGGCATTCAGTACTTC
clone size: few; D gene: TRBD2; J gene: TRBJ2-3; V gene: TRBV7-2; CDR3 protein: CASSLVGLGTDTQYF; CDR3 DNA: TGTGCCAGCAGCTTAGTAGGACTAGGCACAGATACGCAGTATTTT
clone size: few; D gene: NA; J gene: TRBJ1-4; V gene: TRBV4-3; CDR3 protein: CASSQDWGDDATNEKLFF; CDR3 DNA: TGCGCCAGCAGCCAAGATTGGGGGGATGATGCAACTAATGAAAAACTGTTTTTT
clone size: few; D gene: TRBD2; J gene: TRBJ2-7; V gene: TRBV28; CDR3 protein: CASSRPGGIYEQYF; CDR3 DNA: TGTGCCAGCAGCCGACCGGGGGGGATCTACGAGCAGTACTTC
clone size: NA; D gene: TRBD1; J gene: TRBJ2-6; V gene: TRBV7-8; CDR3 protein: CASSEQGHGANVLTF; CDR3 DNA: TGTGCCAGCAGCGAACAGGGGCACGGGGCCAACGTCCTGACTTTC
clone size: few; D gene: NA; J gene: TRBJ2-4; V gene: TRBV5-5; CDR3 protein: CASSLEVRQNIQYF; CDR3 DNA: TGTGCCAGCAGCTTGGAAGTGCGGCAAAACATTCAGTACTTC
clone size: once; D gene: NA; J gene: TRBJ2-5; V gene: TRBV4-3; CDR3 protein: CASSQDLRSHQETQYF; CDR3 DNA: TGCGCCAGCAGCCAAGATCTCCGCAGCCACCAAGAGACCCAGTACTTC
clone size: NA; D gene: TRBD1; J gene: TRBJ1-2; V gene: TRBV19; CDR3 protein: CASSISTGRRNYGYTF; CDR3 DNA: TGTGCCAGTAGTATATCGACAGGGAGGAGGAACTATGGCTACACCTTC
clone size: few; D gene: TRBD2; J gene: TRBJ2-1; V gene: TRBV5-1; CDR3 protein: CASSYAGGWSGDKREQFF; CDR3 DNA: TGCGCCAGCAGCTATGCTGGGGGTTGGAGCGGGGATAAAAGGGAGCAGTTCTTC
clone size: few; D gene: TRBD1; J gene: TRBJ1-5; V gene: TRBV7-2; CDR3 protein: CASSRDRGGQPQHF; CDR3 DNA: TGTGCCAGCAGCCGGGACAGGGGAGGTCAGCCCCAGCATTTT
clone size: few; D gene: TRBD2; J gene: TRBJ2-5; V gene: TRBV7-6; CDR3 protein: CASSKRTSGSGETQYF; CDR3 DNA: TGTGCCAGCAGCAAAAGGACTAGCGGGAGCGGAGAGACCCAGTACTTC
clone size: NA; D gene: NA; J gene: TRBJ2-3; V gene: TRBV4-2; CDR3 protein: CASSQGAQPLTDTQYF; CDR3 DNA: TGTGCCAGCAGCCAAGGTGCCCAGCCGCTCACAGATACGCAGTATTTT
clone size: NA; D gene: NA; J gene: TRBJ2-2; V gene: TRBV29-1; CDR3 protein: CSVEGQPNTGELFF; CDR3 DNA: TGCAGCGTTGAAGGACAACCGAACACCGGGGAGCTGTTTTTT
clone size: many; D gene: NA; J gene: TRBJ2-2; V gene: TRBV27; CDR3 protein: CATENTGELFF; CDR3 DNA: TGTGCCACCGAGAACACCGGGGAGCTGTTTTTT